These 17 T cell receptor beta chains share one sample of origin, sequenced in a study of cytomegalovirus exposure and HLA in healthy donors. This PCR relied on a set of 60 Vbeta primers and 13 Jbeta primers. The data were produced by immunoSEQ multiplex PCR, yet TCRdb's version contains in-frame clones alone and is incomplete. The sample has about 270,000 clones, roughly 90% seen once; the top ten hold around 4.2%. Sequencing was performed on PBMCs. The receptors derive from a middle-aged man in good health and CMV-seropositive.

This clone has more than one count but fewer than ten. The chain combines TRBV5-1 with TRBJ2-5; 8 nucleotides line up with TRBD1. The V gene's germline CDR1 is SGHRS and CDR2 YFSETQ. The V gene end was trimmed by 3 bases and the J gene end by 4 bases; junction bases not matched to a gene: 11. The CDR3 loop spans 16 amino acids. This chain's CDR3 is CASSWQGTGLGETQYF. In nucleotides, the CDR3 is TGCGCCAGCAGCTGGCAAGGGACAGGCCTAGGAGAGACCCAGTACTTC.

Regarding this clone: This sample includes further DNA sequences coding for the same CDR3. The chain recombines TRBV5-1 with TRBJ2-7, with D tentatively TRBD2 (6 bases). The CDR3 has 13 amino acids. From germline, CDR1 is SGHRS and CDR2 YFSETQ. V was pared by 0 bases and J by 6 bases, with 10 bases between. Here the CDR3 reads CASSLGRELEQYF. The CDR3 DNA is TGCGCCAGCAGCTTGGGCCGGGAGCTCGAGCAGTACTTC.

This chain connects TRBV19 to TRBJ2-7; 9 bases map to TRBD1. Germline CDR1 is LNHDA and CDR2 is SQIVND (reference sequence). V trimming: 5 bases; J trimming: 5 bases; junction bases outside the gene matches: 13. This CDR3 has 16 residues. CDR3 nucleotides: TGTGCCAGTAGTCCCTCCCTCGGACAGGGGAACCACGAGCAGTACTTC. Its protein is CASSPSLGQGNHEQYF.

The V gene is TRBV18, the J gene TRBJ2-2, with 9 bases identical to TRBD1. From germline, CDR1 is KGHSH and CDR2 LQKENI. J was trimmed by 1 base and V by 5 bases; bases with no gene match: 5. This CDR3 comprises 16 residues. This CDR3 is CASSGTGQGNTGELFF. CDR3 bases: TGTGCCAGCTCAGGCACGGGACAGGGGAACACCGGGGAGCTGTTTTTT.

The chain links TRBV29-1 to TRBJ2-7; 10 bases are shared with TRBD1. The V gene's germline CDR1 is SQVTM and CDR2 ANQGSEA. The CDR3 length is 12 residues. The V segment lost 7 bases and the J segment 7 bases; nucleotides outside the gene matches: 7. This CDR3 is CSASGTGVEQYF. The DNA of the CDR3 is TGCAGCGCCAGCGGGACAGGGGTTGAGCAGTACTTC.

The chain uses TRBV19 and TRBJ2-5, with D tentatively TRBD1 (5 bases). From germline, CDR1 is LNHDA and CDR2 SQIVND (reference sequence). CDR3 length: 15 amino acids. Trimming cost V 5 bases and J 4 bases, with 17 bases left between them. The CDR3 is CASSPAPTELETQYF. CDR3 nucleotide sequence: TGTGCCAGTAGTCCAGCCCCGACAGAATTAGAGACCCAGTACTTC.

The chain employs TRBV14 and TRBJ2-2; D is perhaps TRBD2 (6 bases). The V end was cut by 5 bases, the J end by 7 bases, with 11 bases between. Germline lookup yields CDR1 SGHDN and CDR2 FVKESK. This CDR3 is built from 13 residues. Here the CDR3 reads CASSLGRFGELFF. For the CDR3, the DNA is TGTGCCAGCAGCTTAGGGAGGTTCGGGGAGCTGTTTTTT.

V usage is TRBV7-9 and J usage is TRBJ1-5; 8 bases align to TRBD1. Germline trimming cut 5 bases from V and 1 base from J; bases unmatched to any gene: 1. The V gene's germline CDR1 is SEHNR and CDR2 FQNEAQ (reference sequence). The CDR3 has 14 residues. The CDR3: CASSRQGSNQPQHF. CDR3 DNA: TGTGCCAGCAGCAGACAGGGGAGCAATCAGCCCCAGCATTTT.

This clone was detected a few times. The chain joins TRBV30 to TRBJ1-1, with a tentative D call TRBD1 (5 bases). CDR3 length: 13 residues. V dropped 4 bases and J dropped 1 base, with 10 bases sitting between them. Germline V CDR1 and CDR2: GTSNPN, SVGIG (reference sequence). The CDR3 DNA reads as TGTGCCTGGACAGGGCGAAGGAACACTGAAGCTTTCTTT. Residues: CAWTGRRNTEAFF.

This clone was seen only once. This sequence joins TRBV19 and TRBJ2-7; 9 nucleotides agree with TRBD2. The CDR3 loop spans 15 amino acids. Germline V lookup: CDR1 LNHDA, CDR2 SQIVND (reference sequence). V trimming: 2 bases; J trimming: 2 bases; junction bases outside the gene matches: 4. CDR3 bases: TGTGCCAGTAGTATAACGGCTAGCGGGACCTACGAGCAGTACTTC. Its translation is CASSITASGTYEQYF.

CDR3 residues: CASSKPGTGYNEQFF. The CDR3 region has the DNA TGTGCCAGCTCAAAACCCGGGACAGGGTACAATGAGCAGTTCTTC. The chain recombines TRBV18 with TRBJ2-1; TRBD1 matches 9 bases. Trimming cost V 5 bases and J 4 bases; bases outside gene matches: 6. Germline V gene sequence: CDR1 KGHSH, CDR2 LQKENI. The CDR3 contains 15 residues.

This chain uses TRBV27 with TRBJ2-3; no definite D call. This CDR3 has 12 amino acids. V lost 8 bases to trimming and J lost 7 bases, with 13 bases between them. CDR1 is MNHEY, CDR2 SMNVEV, per germline (reference sequence). In DNA, the CDR3 is TGTGCCAGCGGGCCTCAGGAAAATACGCAGTATTTT. Translating it yields CASGPQENTQYF.

The chain joins TRBV28 to TRBJ2-3, with D perhaps matching TRBD2 (7 bases). CDR1 and CDR2 (germline): MDHEN, SYDVKM. Deletions cut 6 bases from V and 5 bases from J, with 24 bases between. The CDR3 sequence is 17 residues long. The CDR3 nucleotides are TGTGCCAGCAGCGGACTTAAGCGGGGCTTCAGGGGAGATACGCAGTATTTT. Its protein product is CASSGLKRGFRGDTQYF.

V usage is TRBV12-1 and J usage is TRBJ2-3; the table assigns TRBD2, which was not confirmed against the DNA. TRBV12-1 is assigned pseudogene status. The CDR3 contains 18 residues. The DNA for the CDR3 is TGTGCCAGCAGCTTTGATCATCCGTCTAGCGGGAGCACAGATACGCAGTATTTT. Protein sequence: CASSFDHPSSGSTDTQYF.

A single count supports this clone. The chain combines TRBV11-2 with TRBJ2-1; D is ambiguous. The CDR3 sequence is 13 residues long. Germline CDR1 reads SGHAT; CDR2 reads FQNNGV. V lost 4 bases to trimming and J lost 1 base, with 5 bases between them. CDR3 DNA sequence: TGTGCCAGCAGCTCCGGGTCCTACAATGAGCAGTTCTTC. It codes for CASSSGSYNEQFF.

CDR3 DNA: TGCAGCGTTGGGACTAGCGGGAAGAACAATGAGCAGTTCTTC. Residues: CSVGTSGKNNEQFF. The rearrangement uses TRBV29-1 and TRBJ2-1; 12 bases align to TRBD2. The V gene's germline CDR1 is SQVTM and CDR2 ANQGSEA. The V segment lost 4 bases and the J segment 5 bases; nucleotides outside the gene matches: 3. CDR3 length equals 14 residues.

The chain couples TRBV6-4 to TRBJ2-7; D is ambiguous. This CDR3 is built from 12 residues. V dropped 5 bases and J dropped 4 bases, with 9 bases sitting between them. Germline V CDR1 and CDR2: MRHNA, SNTAGT. The CDR3 DNA reads TGTGCCAGCAGTTGTCAGAAATACGAGCAGTACTTC. It specifies CASSCQKYEQYF.